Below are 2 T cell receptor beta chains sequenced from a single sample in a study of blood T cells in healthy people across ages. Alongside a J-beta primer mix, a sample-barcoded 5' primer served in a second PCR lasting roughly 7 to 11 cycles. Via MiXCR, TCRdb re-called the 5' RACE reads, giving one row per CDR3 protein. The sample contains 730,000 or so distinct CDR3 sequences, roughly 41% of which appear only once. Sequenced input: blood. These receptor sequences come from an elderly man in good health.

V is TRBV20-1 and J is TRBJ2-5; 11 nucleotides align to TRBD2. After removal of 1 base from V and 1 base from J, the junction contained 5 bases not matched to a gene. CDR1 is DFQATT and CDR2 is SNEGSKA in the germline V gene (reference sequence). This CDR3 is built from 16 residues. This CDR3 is CSARGLAGGLQETQYF. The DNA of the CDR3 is TGCAGTGCTAGAGGGCTAGCGGGGGGTCTCCAAGAGACCCAGTACTTC.

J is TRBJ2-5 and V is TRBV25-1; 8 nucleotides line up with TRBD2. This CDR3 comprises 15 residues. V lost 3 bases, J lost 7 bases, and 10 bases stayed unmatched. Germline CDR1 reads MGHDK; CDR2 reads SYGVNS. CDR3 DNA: TGTGCCAGCAGTGAGAGCGGGGGCGAGAAGGGGACCCAGTACTTC. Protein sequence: CASSESGGEKGTQYF.